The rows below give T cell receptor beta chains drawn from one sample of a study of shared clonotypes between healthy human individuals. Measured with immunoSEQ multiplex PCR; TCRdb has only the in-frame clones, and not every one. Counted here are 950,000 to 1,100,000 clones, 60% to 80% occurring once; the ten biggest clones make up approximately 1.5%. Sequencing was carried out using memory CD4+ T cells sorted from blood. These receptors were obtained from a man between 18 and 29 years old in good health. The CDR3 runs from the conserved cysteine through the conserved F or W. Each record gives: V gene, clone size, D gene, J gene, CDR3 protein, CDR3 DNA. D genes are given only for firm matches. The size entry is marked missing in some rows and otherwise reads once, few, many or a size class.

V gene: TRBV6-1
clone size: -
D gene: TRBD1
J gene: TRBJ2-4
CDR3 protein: CASTRQGAKYF
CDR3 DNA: TGTGCCAGCACCAGACAGGGGGCCAAGTACTTC

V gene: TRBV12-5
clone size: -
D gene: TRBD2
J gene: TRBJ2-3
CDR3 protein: CASVGTTSPDTQYF
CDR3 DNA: TGTGCTAGTGTGGGGACTACCAGTCCAGATACGCAGTATTTT

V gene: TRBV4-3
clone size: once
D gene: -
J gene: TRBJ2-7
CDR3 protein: CASSQDRGGSYEQYF
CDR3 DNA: TGCGCCAGCAGCCAAGACCGAGGGGGGTCCTACGAGCAGTACTTC

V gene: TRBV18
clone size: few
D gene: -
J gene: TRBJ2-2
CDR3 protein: CASSPPGNTGELFF
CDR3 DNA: TGTGCCAGCTCACCACCGGGGAACACCGGGGAGCTGTTTTTT

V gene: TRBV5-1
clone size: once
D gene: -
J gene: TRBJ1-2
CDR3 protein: CASSPAGGNYGYTF
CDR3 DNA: TGCGCCAGCAGCCCAGCCGGTGGGAACTATGGCTACACCTTC

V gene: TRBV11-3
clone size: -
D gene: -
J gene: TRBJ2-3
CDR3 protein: CASSLAGTPDTQYF
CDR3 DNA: TGTGCCAGCAGCTTAGCCGGGACCCCAGATACGCAGTATTTT

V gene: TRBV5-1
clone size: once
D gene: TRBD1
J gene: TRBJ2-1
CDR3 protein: CASSPDRGIMDEQFF
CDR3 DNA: TGCGCCAGCAGCCCGGACAGGGGGATTATGGATGAGCAGTTCTTC

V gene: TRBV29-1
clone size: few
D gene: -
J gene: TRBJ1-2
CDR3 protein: CSVESVELGYTF
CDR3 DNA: TGCAGCGTTGAATCTGTTGAGCTCGGCTACACCTTC

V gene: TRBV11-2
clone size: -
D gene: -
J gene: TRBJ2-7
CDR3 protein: CASSLSQGTSYEQYF
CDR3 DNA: TGTGCCAGCAGCTTATCACAGGGTACCTCCTACGAGCAGTACTTC

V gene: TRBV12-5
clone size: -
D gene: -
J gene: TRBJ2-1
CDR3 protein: CASGLTSRGDLSNEQFF
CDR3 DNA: TGTGCTAGTGGTTTGACTAGCAGAGGAGACCTTTCGAATGAGCAGTTCTTC

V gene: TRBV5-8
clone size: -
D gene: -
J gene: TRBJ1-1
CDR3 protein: CASNLRGSNTEAFF
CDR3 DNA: TGTGCCAGCAATTTGCGGGGTTCGAACACTGAAGCTTTCTTT

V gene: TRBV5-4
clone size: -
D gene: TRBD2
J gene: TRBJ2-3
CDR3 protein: CASSSRLASTDTQYF
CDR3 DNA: TGTGCCAGCAGCTCCCGACTAGCTAGCACAGATACGCAGTATTTT

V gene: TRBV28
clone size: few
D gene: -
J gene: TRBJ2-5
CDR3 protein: CASSPPLRETQYF
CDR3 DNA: TGTGCCAGCAGTCCGCCCCTGAGGGAGACCCAGTACTTC

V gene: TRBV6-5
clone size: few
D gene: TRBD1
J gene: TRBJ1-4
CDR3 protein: CASRGTGGSNEKLFF
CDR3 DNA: TGTGCCAGCAGGGGTACAGGGGGATCTAATGAAAAACTGTTTTTT

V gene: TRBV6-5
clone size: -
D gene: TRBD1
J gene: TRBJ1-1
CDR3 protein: CASSYLPGTGNTEAFF
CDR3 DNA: TGTGCCAGCAGTTACTTACCCGGGACAGGGAACACTGAAGCTTTCTTT

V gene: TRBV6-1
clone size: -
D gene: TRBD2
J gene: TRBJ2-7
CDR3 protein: CASSGGLAYEQYF
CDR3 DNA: TGTGCCAGCAGTGGGGGACTAGCCTATGAGCAGTACTTC

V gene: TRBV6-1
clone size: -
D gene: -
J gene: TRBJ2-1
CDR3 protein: CASSGVWVSYNEQFF
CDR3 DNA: TGTGCCAGCAGTGGAGTCTGGGTCTCCTACAATGAGCAGTTCTTC

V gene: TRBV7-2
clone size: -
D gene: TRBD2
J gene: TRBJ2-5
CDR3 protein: CASSLVQRGVETQYF
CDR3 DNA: TGTGCCAGCAGCTTAGTCCAGCGGGGGGTAGAGACCCAGTACTTC

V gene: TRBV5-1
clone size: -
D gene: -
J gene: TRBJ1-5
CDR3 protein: CASSLAQNQPQHF
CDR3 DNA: TGCGCCAGCAGCCTAGCTCAAAATCAGCCCCAGCATTTT

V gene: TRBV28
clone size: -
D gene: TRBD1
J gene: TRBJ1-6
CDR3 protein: CASRLGTGSSPLHF
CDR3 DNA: TGTGCCAGCAGACTCGGGACAGGGAGTTCACCCCTCCACTTT

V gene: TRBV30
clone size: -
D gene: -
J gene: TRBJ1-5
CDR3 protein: CAWSPGTPNQPQHF
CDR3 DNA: TGTGCCTGGAGTCCCGGGACACCGAATCAGCCCCAGCATTTT

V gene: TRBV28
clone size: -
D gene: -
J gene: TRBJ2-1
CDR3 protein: CASSSRHEQFF
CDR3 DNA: TGTGCCAGCAGTTCTAGACATGAGCAGTTCTTC

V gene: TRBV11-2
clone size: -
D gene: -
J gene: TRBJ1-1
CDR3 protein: CASSLINTEAFF
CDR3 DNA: TGTGCCAGCAGCTTAATAAACACTGAAGCTTTCTTT

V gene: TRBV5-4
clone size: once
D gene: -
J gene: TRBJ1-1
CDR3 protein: CASSLAGRRATEAFF
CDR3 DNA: TGTGCCAGCAGCTTGGCCGGGCGGAGAGCCACTGAAGCTTTCTTT

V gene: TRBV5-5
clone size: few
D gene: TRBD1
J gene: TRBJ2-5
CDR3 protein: CASSSRTGGETQYF
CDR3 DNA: TGTGCCAGCAGCTCCCGGACAGGGGGGGAGACCCAGTACTTC

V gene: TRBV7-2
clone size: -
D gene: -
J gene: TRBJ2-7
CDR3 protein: CASSLGLGSSEQYF
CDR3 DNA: TGTGCCAGCAGCTTAGGGCTCGGGAGTTCCGAGCAGTACTTC

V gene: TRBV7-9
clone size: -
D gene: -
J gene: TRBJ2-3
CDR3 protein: CASSQKGNTQYF
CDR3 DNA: TGTGCCAGCAGCCAAAAGGGGAATACGCAGTATTTT

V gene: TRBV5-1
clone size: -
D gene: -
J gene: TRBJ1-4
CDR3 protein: CASSRRTGEELFF
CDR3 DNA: TGCGCCAGCAGCCGCCGGACGGGTGAGGAACTGTTTTTT

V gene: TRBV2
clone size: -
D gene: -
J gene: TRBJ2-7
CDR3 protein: CASSEVGQGSKYF
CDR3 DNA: -

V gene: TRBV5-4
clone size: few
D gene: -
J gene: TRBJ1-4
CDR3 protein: CASSLAGRDEKLFF
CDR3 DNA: TGTGCCAGCAGCTTAGCGGGGAGGGATGAAAAACTGTTTTTT

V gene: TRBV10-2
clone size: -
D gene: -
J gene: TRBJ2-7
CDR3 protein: CASSGVQGVPSYEQYF
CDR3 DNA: TGCGCCAGCAGTGGAGTCCAGGGCGTTCCCTCCTACGAGCAGTACTTC

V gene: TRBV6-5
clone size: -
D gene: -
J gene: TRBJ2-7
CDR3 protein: CASSYGQNYEQYF
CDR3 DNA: TGTGCCAGCAGTTACGGGCAGAACTACGAGCAGTACTTC

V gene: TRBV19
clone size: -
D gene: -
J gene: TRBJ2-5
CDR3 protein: CASSHRVGEETQYF
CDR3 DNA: TGTGCCAGTAGCCACAGGGTGGGGGAAGAGACCCAGTACTTC